Below, 20 T cell receptor beta chains from the same sample are listed, as sequenced in a study of glioma-infiltrating T cells after dendritic cell vaccination. Sequencing used immunoSEQ multiplex PCR; TCRdb keeps in-frame clones, though not all of them. The table lists about 64,000 clones, 86% of them singletons. The time point denotes: after dendritic cell vaccination, including at tumor progression/relapse. Material: blood, obtained after dendritic cell vaccination. The receptors originated from a human donor with glioblastoma.

The genes are TRBV7-9 and TRBJ1-2; D remains unclear. Trimming pared 7 bases from V and 0 bases from J, leaving 9 bases between. CDR1 is SEHNR, CDR2 FQNEAQ, per germline (reference sequence). The CDR3 is 13 residues long. In nucleotides, the CDR3 is TGTGCCAGCACGCCAGAACCTAACTATGGCTACACCTTC. It translates to CASTPEPNYGYTF.

CDR3 in amino acids: CASSTRSGTGEKLFF. Written as DNA, the CDR3 is TGTGCCAGCAGTACGCGATCGGGGACAGGTGAAAAACTGTTTTTT. The J gene is TRBJ1-4, the V gene TRBV6-5; 8 positions agree with TRBD1. Germline CDR1 and CDR2: MNHEY and SVGAGI. Trimming took 5 bases from V and 7 from J; bases not matched to a gene: 9. The length of the CDR3 is 15 residues.

The chain recombines TRBV6-5 with TRBJ1-2, with 7 nucleotides matching TRBD1. V shed 5 bases, J shed 4 bases, and the junction held 4 bases outside the gene matches. The CDR3 is 13 amino acids. Per the germline V gene, CDR1 is MNHEY and CDR2 is SVGAGI. The DNA of the CDR3 is TGTGCCAGCAGTCAACAGGGGTTCTATGGCTACACCTTC. It translates to CASSQQGFYGYTF.

The CDR3 DNA sequence: TGTGCCAGCAGTGTGGCCGGGAGGGCCCAGGACGGGGAGCTGTTTTTT. Its protein is CASSVAGRAQDGELFF. V gene TRBV25-1 combines with J gene TRBJ2-2; 8 bases are a match to TRBD2. This CDR3 is built from 16 residues. CDR1 MGHDK and CDR2 SYGVNS come from the germline V gene. Trimming cost V 4 bases and J 7 bases; bases outside gene matches: 11.

This clone has a handful of counts. The rearrangement joins TRBV6-6 to TRBJ2-2; 7 bases agree with TRBD1. Germline V gene data show CDR1 as MNHNY and CDR2 as SVGAGI (reference sequence). CDR3 length: 14 residues. The J segment lost 8 bases and the V segment lost 2 bases, leaving 5 bases of the junction unmatched. The DNA for the CDR3 is TGTGCCAGCAGTTACAAGGGGGCCGCTGGGGAGCTGTTTTTT. It codes for CASSYKGAAGELFF.

The chain links TRBV7-9 to TRBJ2-7, with 12 bases identical to TRBD2. This CDR3 is built from 18 residues. J gave up 1 base and V 0 bases, and 7 bases lay outside the gene matches. Germline V CDR1 and CDR2: SEHNR, FQNEAQ (reference sequence). Here the CDR3 DNA reads TGTGCCAGCAGCTTAGCCACTAGCGGGAGGAATAATTCCTACGAGCAGTACTTC. This gives the protein CASSLATSGRNNSYEQYF.

The chain combines TRBV6-1 with TRBJ2-2, with 8 bases matching TRBD2. Germline lookup yields CDR1 MNHNS and CDR2 SASEGT. The CDR3 runs 16 residues. V lost 4 bases, J lost 5 bases, and 9 bases stayed unmatched. The CDR3 is CASSVRGGRQTGELFF. The DNA of the CDR3 is TGTGCCAGCAGTGTCAGGGGCGGGAGGCAAACCGGGGAGCTGTTTTTT.

The genes are TRBV5-4 and TRBJ1-1; 9 bases line up with TRBD1. The length of the CDR3 is 15 residues. J lost 6 bases, V lost 0 bases, and 6 bases had no gene match. CDR1 and CDR2 from the germline V gene are SGHNT and YYREEE (reference sequence). In nucleotides, the CDR3 is TGTGCCAGCAGCTTGGGTCTGGACAGGGGTCCTGAAGCTTTCTTT. This sequence encodes CASSLGLDRGPEAFF.

The genes are TRBV5-4 and TRBJ2-3, with 16 bases lining up with TRBD2. The CDR3 has 18 residues. V was pared by 3 bases and J by 4 bases, with 8 bases of the junction left unmatched. CDR1 and CDR2 from the germline V gene are SGHNT and YYREEE (reference sequence). The CDR3 DNA reads TGTGCCAGCAGCTGGGGACTAGCGGGAGGGTTAGGCCCAGATACGCAGTATTTT. Protein sequence: CASSWGLAGGLGPDTQYF.

Notes on this clone: Other DNA sequences of this sample code for an identical CDR3. The V gene is TRBV11-2, the J gene TRBJ2-7, with a possible D match to TRBD2 (5 bases). This CDR3 spans 15 amino acids. Per germline, CDR1 SGHAT and CDR2 FQNNGV. Between the trimmed V and J ends, which lost 7 bases and 7 bases, there was a span of 23 bases. The CDR3 protein is CASNGPGGVSGEQYF. The DNA for the CDR3 is TGTGCCAGCAACGGTCCAGGAGGCGTTTCGGGTGAGCAGTACTTC. The variable domain in full, completed from reference TRBV11-2 and TRBJ2-7, reads EAGVAQSPRYKIIEKRQSVAFWCNPISGHATLYWYQQILGQGPKLLIQFQNNGVVDDSQLPKDRFSAERLKGVDSTLKIQPAKLEDSAVYLCASNGPGGVSGEQYFGPGTRLTVT.

V is TRBV7-8 and J is TRBJ2-2, with 8 bases matching TRBD2. The J segment lost 3 bases and the V segment lost 6 bases, leaving 15 bases of the junction unmatched. Germline CDR1 SGHVS, CDR2 FQNEAQ. The CDR3 runs to 18 residues. This CDR3 reads CASRPGFREGGYTGELFF. DNA for the CDR3: TGTGCCAGCAGACCAGGGTTTCGGGAGGGGGGGTACACCGGGGAGCTGTTTTTT. Using reference TRBV7-8 and TRBJ2-2 for the parts outside the CDR3, the full variable domain is GAGVSQSPRYKVAKRGQDVALRCDPISGHVSLFWYQQALGQGPEFLTYFQNEAQLDKSGLPSDRFFAERPEGSVSTLKIQRTQQEDSAVYLCASRPGFREGGYTGELFFGEGSRLTVL.

The genes are TRBV19 and TRBJ2-6; no definite D call. V dropped 6 bases and J dropped 0 bases, with 9 bases sitting between them. The germline CDR1 and CDR2 sequences are LNHDA and SQIVND (reference sequence). The CDR3 runs 15 residues. Written as DNA, the CDR3 is TGTGCCAGTAGGAGCGCGGCCTCTGGGGCCAACGTCCTGACTTTC. Amino acids: CASRSAASGANVLTF. Drawing the rest from reference TRBV19 and TRBJ2-6, the complete variable domain is DGGITQSPKYLFRKEGQNVTLSCEQNLNHDAMYWYRQDPGQGLRLIYYSQIVNDFQKGDIAEGYSVSREKKESFPLTVTSAQKNPTAFYLCASRSAASGANVLTFGAGSRLTVL.

The rearrangement joins TRBV11-2 to TRBJ1-1; D unclear. Germline-derived CDR1 and CDR2 are SGHAT and FQNNGV. The CDR3 runs 13 residues. Trimming shortened V by 0 bases and J by 5 bases, and 7 bases separated the two germline ends. The chain's CDR3 is CASSLDEGTEAFF. CDR3 coding DNA: TGTGCCAGCAGCTTAGATGAGGGAACTGAAGCTTTCTTT.

The chain has TRBV11-1 and TRBJ1-1, with D perhaps TRBD1 (5 bases). CDR3 length: 14 amino acids. V dropped 6 bases and J dropped 1 base, with 12 bases sitting between them. CDR1 is SGHAT, CDR2 FQDESV, per germline (reference sequence). CDR3 loop: CASSNRFGNTEAFF. CDR3 in DNA: TGTGCCAGCAGTAACAGGTTTGGGAACACTGAAGCTTTCTTT. Full variable domain (remainder filled in from reference TRBV11-1 and TRBJ1-1): EAEVAQSPRYKITEKSQAVAFWCDPISGHATLYWYRQILGQGPELLVQFQDESVVDDSQLPKDRFSAERLKGVDSTLKIQPAELGDSAMYLCASSNRFGNTEAFFGQGTRLTVV.

V gene TRBV6-5 combines with J gene TRBJ2-3, with 9 bases matching TRBD1. Germline CDR1 MNHEY, CDR2 SVGAGI. With V trimmed by 0 bases and J by 4 bases, 2 bases remained unmatched. CDR3 size: 15 residues. CDR3 nucleotide sequence: TGTGCCAGCAGTTACTCAGGGACAGGGTCAGATACGCAGTATTTT. Translation: CASSYSGTGSDTQYF.

CDR3 protein: CASSLDRVQFF. In DNA, the CDR3 is TGTGCCAGCAGCTTAGACAGGGTGCAATTCTTC. This sequence joins TRBV7-9 and TRBJ2-1, with D possibly matching TRBD1 (6 bases). Germline values: CDR1 SEHNR, CDR2 FQNEAQ (reference sequence). This CDR3 has 11 amino acids. V gave up 1 base and J gave up 16 bases, with 11 bases separating them.

This chain joins TRBV6-6 and TRBJ1-5; possible D gene TRBD1, 5 bases. Germline lookup yields CDR1 MNHNY and CDR2 SVGAGI (reference sequence). The CDR3 covers 14 residues. V lost 6 bases and J lost 5, with 14 bases in between. The CDR3 region is CASSWMTADQPQHF. The CDR3 DNA follows: TGTGCCAGCAGCTGGATGACAGCAGATCAGCCCCAGCATTTT.

V is TRBV30 and J is TRBJ1-2; TRBD1 might be the D (6 bases). The CDR3 consists of 11 residues. V was trimmed by 5 bases and J by 4 bases, leaving 8 bases between them. Germline lookup yields CDR1 GTSNPN and CDR2 SVGIG (reference sequence). This chain's CDR3 is CAWGQPYGYTF. The CDR3 coding sequence is TGTGCCTGGGGACAGCCCTATGGCTACACCTTC.

The CDR3 nucleotides are TGTGCCAGCAGCTTAGATAGAACCTACGAGCAGTACTTC. Its protein is CASSLDRTYEQYF. The chain joins TRBV7-2 to TRBJ2-7; D not resolved. The V gene lost 1 base and the J gene lost 2 bases, with 6 bases spanning the gap. Germline CDR1 SGHTA, CDR2 FQGNSA. The CDR3 has 13 residues.

This clone has just one count. The genes are TRBV30 and TRBJ1-1; maybe TRBD1 (6 bases). The germline V and J ends were trimmed by 0 bases and 10 bases, with 15 bases remaining between them. The CDR3 length is 13 residues. CDR1 and CDR2 from the germline V gene are GTSNPN and SVGIG (reference sequence). The CDR3 loop reads CAWSVGLRGGAFF. The DNA of the CDR3 is TGTGCCTGGAGTGTTGGGCTGAGGGGGGGAGCTTTCTTT.